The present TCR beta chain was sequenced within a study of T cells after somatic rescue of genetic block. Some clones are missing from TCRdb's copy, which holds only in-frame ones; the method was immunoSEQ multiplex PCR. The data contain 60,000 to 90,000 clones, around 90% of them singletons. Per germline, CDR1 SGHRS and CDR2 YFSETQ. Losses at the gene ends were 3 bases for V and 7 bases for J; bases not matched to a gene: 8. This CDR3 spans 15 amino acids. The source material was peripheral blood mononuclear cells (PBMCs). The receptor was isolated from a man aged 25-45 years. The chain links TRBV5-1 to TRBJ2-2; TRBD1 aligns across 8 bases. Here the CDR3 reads CASSSNTGGFGELFF. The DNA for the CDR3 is TGCGCCAGCAGCTCAAATACAGGGGGGTTCGGGGAGCTGTTTTTT.